This T cell receptor (beta chain) was profiled in a study of CD8+ T cells in alopecia areata. Study-wide results and limits: Elevated clonality characterized lesional scalp relative to normal scalp, particularly in alopecia totalis/universalis.

Treatment denoted: oral pan-JAK inhibitor, 5-10 mg twice daily. Following extraction, RNA underwent reverse transcription to cDNA, which served as the sequencing template. Generated by immunoSEQ multiplex PCR, the TCRdb table keeps only in-frame clones and is missing some. The sample yields nearly 200,000 clones, more than 45% seen once. The CDR3 is 14 amino acids. V lost 0 bases, J lost 2 bases, and 9 bases lay in between. Per germline, CDR1 GTSNPN and CDR2 SVGIG (reference sequence). With regard to this clone: Its matching antigen is unknown.

The rearrangement uses TRBV30 and TRBJ2-3; the D is unclear. The source is a human donor with alopecia areata. Sample: CD4+ T cells sorted from blood, taken at week 24, from a patient treated with tofacitinib. DNA for the CDR3: TGTGCCTGGAGTGTGGCAGCTTTCACAGATACGCAGTATTTT. This translates into CAWSVAAFTDTQYF. The whole variable domain, filled in from reference TRBV30 and TRBJ2-3, reads SQTIHQWPATLVQPVGSPLSLECTVEGTSNPNLYWYRQAAGRGLQLLFYSVGIGQISSEVPQNLSASRPQDRQFILSSKKLLLSDSGFYLCAWSVAAFTDTQYFGPGTRLTVL.